This T cell receptor (beta chain) is drawn from a study of blood T cell repertoires in COVID-19 (dated by TCRdb to the early 2020s). For context, the study as a whole: Samples covering the acute and convalescent phases of COVID-19 were provided by collaborators in the United States, Italy and Spain. The repertoires were released in a freely available public database meant as a resource for research on the immune response to SARS-CoV-2. Nearly every sample came with metadata listing a de-identified subject ID, COVID-19 status, age in years and sex. Subjects who had been exposed to COVID-19, were actively infected with it, or had recovered from it provided the deeply sampled blood TCRbeta repertoires that made up the dataset. Where HLA class I and class II types were available, the types were taken from metadata supplied by the sample provider, not from assay-based typing. The samples were drawn from two sources: the first 160 participants of the ongoing ImmuneRACE study, and fewer than 1,500 subjects contributed by 6 global collaborators. The prospective study material was composed of cDNA or gDNA derived from T cells, B-cell-depleted T cells, or PBMCs.

Regarding this clone: Its antigen is not yet known. Base quality data are lacking; no much larger clone is found one base away.

Paper-wide results and their limitations: How much clinical and demographic metadata was included differed by source and by participant, and the metadata was provided uncurated.

CDR3 length: 15 amino acids, cysteine to phenylalanine. CDR3 DNA is the only sequence kept; it has 45 bases, read in frame from the first base. V ends up 3 bases short and J 7 bases short, with an unmatched junction base count of 4. From the germline V gene, CDR1 is SGHNT and CDR2 is YENEEA. TCRbeta CDR3 regions were amplified from genomic DNA by means of the immunoSEQ Assay, a bias-controlled multiplex PCR. From the authors' description of their analysis: The number of nucleated cells in each sample was estimated by amplification of reference gene primers within the assay. To quantify the absolute abundance of each unique TCRbeta CDR3 rearrangement, sequence reads were collapsed and filtered. For each sample, productive Simpson clonality was calculated as the square root of Simpson's diversity index over productive rearrangements. Imported from immuneACCESS, the table was reduced by TCRdb to in-frame sequences with V and J called. These copies leave out some clones; in studies compared against another copy, an unresolved V gene accounts for under half, and the cause of the remainder is not known. V, J and clone size are taken as reported in that table, and D and trimming were inferred from the DNA itself. A total of fewer than 300,000 clones appear in this sample, about 89% of them only once. The ten most abundant clones make up around 10% of the sample.

Participants in the prospective study were aged about 18 to 95 years, lived in under 30 United States geographic areas, and enrolled through a virtual design. Cohort assignment in the prospective study relied on participant-reported clinical history from a screening survey and a study questionnaire. Recovered participants in ImmuneRACE Cohort 3 were defined by two consecutive negative NP/OP PCR tests, clearance by a healthcare professional, or resolution of symptoms. In the prospective study, whole blood, serum and a nasopharyngeal or oropharyngeal swab were collected from each participant by mobile phlebotomists. Prospective study participants could optionally give additional blood draws and questionnaires over an approximately two-month period. Prospective study blood samples were shipped either frozen or at room temperature before DNA extraction.

The receptor's source is a middle-aged man who had recovered from COVID-19. Sequencing was done on a sample of PBMCs or T cells enriched from blood (not recorded which). The chain employs TRBV11-3 and TRBJ1-6; 9 bases in between match TRBD1. The nucleotide sequence reads as follows: TGTGCCAGCAGCTTCGGACAGGGGAGAAATTCACCCCTCCACTTT. Its translation is CASSFGQGRNSPLHF.